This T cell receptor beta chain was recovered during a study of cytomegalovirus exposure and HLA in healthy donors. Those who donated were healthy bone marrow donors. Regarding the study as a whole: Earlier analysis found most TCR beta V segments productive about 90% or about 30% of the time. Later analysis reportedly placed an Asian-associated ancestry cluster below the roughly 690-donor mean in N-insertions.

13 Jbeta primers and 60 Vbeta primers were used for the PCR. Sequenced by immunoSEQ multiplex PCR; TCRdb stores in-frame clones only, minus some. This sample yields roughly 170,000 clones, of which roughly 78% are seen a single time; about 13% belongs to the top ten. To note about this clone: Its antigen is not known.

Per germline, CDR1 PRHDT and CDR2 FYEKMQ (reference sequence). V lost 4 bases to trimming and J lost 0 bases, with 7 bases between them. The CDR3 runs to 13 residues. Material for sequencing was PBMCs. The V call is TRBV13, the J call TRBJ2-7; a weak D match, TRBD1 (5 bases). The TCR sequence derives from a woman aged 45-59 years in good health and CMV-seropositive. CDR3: CASSSRGSYEQYF. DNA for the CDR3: TGTGCCAGCAGCTCAAGGGGCTCCTACGAGCAGTACTTC.